This entry describes one T cell receptor (beta chain). Its antigen is not identified. The sample carries other DNA sequences with the same CDR3. The V gene's germline CDR1 is SGHDT and CDR2 YYEEEE. The V end was cut by 0 bases, the J end by 2 bases, with 11 bases between. This CDR3 region has 15 residues. Methods used by the authors: ImmunoSEQ output held junction-only sequences without quality scores, so filtering differed. Clones were sequenced by immunoSEQ multiplex PCR, and TCRdb holds only the in-frame ones, with some missing. The V and J calls and clone size come from that table; D and trimming were worked out from the DNA. The sample lists some 1,900,000 clones, about 95% occurring once. This sample is part of a study of shared clonotypes between healthy human individuals. Broader study findings: What limited the represented genetic and exposure-history diversity was the small number of donors. Larger estimated richness was generally seen in naive subsets than in memory subsets.

Positively selected for CCR7, the CD45RO-negative cells used as naive CD8 cells excluded terminally differentiated effector memory CD45RA+ cells. Sequences were obtained from naive CD8+ T cells sorted from blood. This rearrangement joins TRBV5-6 to TRBJ1-1; D ambiguous. The origin of this receptor is a man between 18 and 35 years old in good health. CDR3 residues: CASSLDLGGNTEAFF. The CDR3, as DNA: TGTGCCAGCAGCTTGGATCTGGGTGGAAACACTGAAGCTTTCTTT.